The 5 T cell receptor beta chains below all came from one sample that was sequenced in a study of cytomegalovirus exposure and HLA in healthy donors. The PCR made use of 60 Vbeta and 13 Jbeta primers. This table comes from immunoSEQ multiplex PCR, and its TCRdb copy is limited to in-frame clones, with some not included. The top ten clones hold roughly 2% of a sample with some 120,000 clones, over 60% of them seen once. Sequencing input: PBMCs. Receptors were obtained from a man aged 18-30 years in good health and CMV-seronegative.

The rearrangement joins TRBV28 to TRBJ2-1; 10 nucleotides match TRBD2. Germline V gene data show CDR1 as MDHEN and CDR2 as SYDVKM. The V gene end was trimmed by 7 bases and the J gene end by 9 bases; junction bases not matched to a gene: 9. The CDR3 has 14 residues. DNA for the CDR3: TGTGCCAGCATCTCTAGCGGGAGTAGGGTTGAGCAGTTCTTC. It specifies CASISSGSRVEQFF.

V gene TRBV7-9 combines with J gene TRBJ1-5; tentative D call: TRBD1 (6 bases). This CDR3 spans 18 amino acids. Germline CDR1 reads SEHNR; CDR2 reads FQNEAQ (reference sequence). The germline V and J ends were trimmed by 3 bases and 0 bases, with 18 bases remaining between them. The DNA of the CDR3 is TGTGCCAGCAGCTTTAGTTCGACAGGACATTTTAGCAATCAGCCCCAGCATTTT. It is translated as CASSFSSTGHFSNQPQHF.

The V call is TRBV5-1, the J call TRBJ2-2, with 9 bases identical to TRBD1. Trimming at V came to 0 bases and at J to 8 bases, leaving 14 bases not matched to a gene. This CDR3 region has 18 residues. Looked up from germline, CDR1 is SGHRS and CDR2 is YFSETQ. The DNA for the CDR3 is TGCGCCAGCAGCTTGGGGGCCTACAGGGGGCGGAATTCGGGGGAGCTGTTTTTT. It encodes CASSLGAYRGRNSGELFF.

This chain links TRBV5-6 with TRBJ2-5; tentative D call: TRBD2 (5 bases). Germline loops: CDR1 SGHDT, CDR2 YYEEEE. This CDR3 is 12 amino acids long. The V and J ends lost 4 bases and 11 bases respectively, with 15 bases between them. CDR3 residues: CASSGGAREQYF. In nucleotides, the CDR3 is TGTGCCAGCAGCGGAGGCGCGCGAGAGCAGTACTTC.

J is TRBJ2-7 and V is TRBV7-6; TRBD2 might be the D (5 bases). V lost 1 base and J 5 bases, leaving 9 bases between the germline ends. The CDR3 contains 13 residues. The germline V gene encodes CDR1 SGHVS and CDR2 FNYEAQ. The CDR3 region is CASSLERQNEQYF. CDR3 in DNA: TGTGCCAGCAGCTTAGAGCGGCAAAACGAGCAGTACTTC.